The next 15 T cell receptor beta chains were all read from a single sample in a study of Ad26.COV2.S vaccination and SARS-CoV-2 variants. Specified treatment: some 20 received Ad26.COV2.S at low or high dose, single or two shots; 5 received placebo; per-sample allocation not given. Samples analyzed were those drawn on day 63 after the first vaccine or placebo injection. Sequencing used immunoSEQ multiplex PCR; TCRdb keeps in-frame clones, though not all of them. The sample consists of some 640,000 clones, roughly 90% of them appearing once. The material sequenced was peripheral blood, taken in a trial of Ad26.COV2.S vaccine versus placebo. These receptors were obtained from a person aged 18-65 years who received the Ad26.COV2.S COVID-19 vaccine or a placebo.

V is TRBV15 and J is TRBJ1-3, with 7 bases identical to TRBD1. Trimming took 3 bases from V and 0 from J; bases not matched to a gene: 5. The germline CDR1 and CDR2 sequences are LNHNV and YYDKDF (reference sequence). The CDR3 extends over 16 amino acids. The CDR3 DNA sequence: TGTGCCACCAGCAGGGGTGGGACAGTCTCTGGAAACACCATATATTTT. It specifies CATSRGGTVSGNTIYF.

The CDR3 coding sequence is TGTGCCAGCAGGCCCCTAGCGGGGAGCACAGATACGCAGTATTTT. It is translated as CASRPLAGSTDTQYF. This chain uses TRBV7-2 with TRBJ2-3; 9 bases are shared with TRBD2. The CDR3 is 15 residues long. In germline, CDR1 is SGHTA, CDR2 FQGNSA. The ends lost 6 bases at V and 0 bases at J; junction bases unmatched: 4.

The J gene is TRBJ2-3, the V gene TRBV5-1; 7 nucleotides match TRBD2. Germline CDR1 reads SGHRS; CDR2 reads YFSETQ. The CDR3 loop spans 15 amino acids. V lost 3 bases to trimming and J lost 4 bases; unmatched junction nucleotides: 8. The CDR3 DNA follows: TGCGCCAGCAGCTGGGGACTAAGCGGCGCAGATACGCAGTATTTT. Protein: CASSWGLSGADTQYF.

The V and J genes are TRBV5-4 and TRBJ2-1; D is possibly TRBD2 (7 bases). The CDR3 spans 16 residues. Trimming removed 3 bases from V and 0 bases from J, with 13 bases in between. The germline V gene encodes CDR1 SGHNT and CDR2 YYREEE (reference sequence). DNA for the CDR3: TGTGCCAGCAGCTGGGGGGGGCGGCCCTCCTACAATGAGCAGTTCTTC. Translated, it gives CASSWGGRPSYNEQFF.

The CDR3 DNA reads TGTGCCAGCAGCTTGTGGACAGGGGTTTTTGAAAAACTGTTTTTT. It specifies CASSLWTGVFEKLFF. The rearrangement links TRBV5-8 to TRBJ1-4, with 9 bases that match TRBD1. From germline, CDR1 is SGHTS and CDR2 YDEGEE. The CDR3 sequence is 15 residues long. The trim removed 1 base at V and 7 bases at J, leaving 5 bases unmatched. Looking up the rest from reference TRBV5-8 and TRBJ1-4 gives the full variable domain: EAGVTQSPTHLIKTRGQQATLRCSPISGHTSVYWYQQALGLGLQFLLWYDEGEERNRGNFPPRFSGRQFPNYSSELNVNALELEDSALYLCASSLWTGVFEKLFFGSGTQLSVL.

The chain has TRBV10-3 and TRBJ1-1; tentatively, D is TRBD1 (5 bases). Trimming shortened V by 4 bases and J by 1 base, and 10 bases separated the two germline ends. The CDR3 contains 14 residues. CDR1 ENHRY and CDR2 SYGVKD come from the germline V gene. CDR3 sequence reads: CAISGGTENTEAFF. In DNA form, the CDR3 reads TGTGCCATCAGTGGAGGGACGGAGAACACTGAAGCTTTCTTT.

There are a few counts of this clone. The chain recombines TRBV4-1 with TRBJ1-4, with D tentatively TRBD1 (6 bases). The germline gives CDR1 MGHRA, CDR2 YSYEKL. The CDR3 totals 15 residues. Trimming removed 3 bases from V and 5 bases from J, with 13 bases in between. CDR3 sequence reads: CASSHPGAANEKLFF. The CDR3 bases are TGCGCCAGCAGCCATCCGGGGGCCGCGAATGAAAAACTGTTTTTT.

The chain recombines TRBV5-4 with TRBJ2-3; 12 bases agree with TRBD2. Trimming removed 3 bases from V and 1 base from J; junction bases left unmatched: 3. The CDR3 runs 16 residues. CDR1 and CDR2 (germline): SGHNT, YYREEE (reference sequence). The CDR3 protein is CASSSRLAGGTDTQYF. The DNA for the CDR3 is TGTGCCAGCAGCTCCCGACTAGCGGGGGGCACAGATACGCAGTATTTT.

The rearrangement joins TRBV14 to TRBJ2-1, with 8 bases aligning to TRBD2. In germline, CDR1 is SGHDN, CDR2 FVKESK. J lost 11 bases, V lost 1 base, and 13 bases had no gene match. The CDR3 consists of 16 residues. CDR3 sequence reads: CASSQASGSPSVKQFF. The CDR3 DNA follows: TGTGCCAGCAGCCAAGCCAGCGGGAGCCCCTCTGTAAAGCAGTTCTTC.

This sequence joins TRBV2 and TRBJ1-1, with a tentative D call TRBD1 (6 bases). Germline V CDR1 and CDR2: SNHLY, FYNNEI. Trimming left V 7 bases short and J 5 bases short, with 14 bases between. This CDR3 has 13 amino acids. Written as DNA, the CDR3 is TGTGCCAGCATCGAGGGGGAAATGACTGAAGCTTTCTTT. Its translation: CASIEGEMTEAFF.

This clone was seen a few times. This chain joins TRBV9 and TRBJ1-2; TRBD1 agrees at 8 bases. The germline V gene has CDR1 SGDLS and CDR2 YYNGEE. Trimming cost V 2 bases and J 6 bases; bases outside gene matches: 12. CDR3 length: 16 residues. The CDR3 DNA sequence: TGTGCCAGCAGCGTTGGGCCTCCGGGACAGGCAGATGGCTACACCTTC. Protein product: CASSVGPPGQADGYTF.

This clone is a singleton in its sample. The chain recombines TRBV24-1 with TRBJ2-5, with D uncertain. The CDR3 has 14 amino acids. The germline V gene encodes CDR1 KGHDR and CDR2 SFDVKD. Deletions cut 3 bases from V and 1 base from J, with 8 bases between. CDR3 sequence (DNA): TGTGCCACCAGTGATGCCGACGGCCAAGAGACCCAGTACTTC. The encoded protein is CATSDADGQETQYF.

The V gene is TRBV18, the J gene TRBJ1-6; D is possibly TRBD1 (5 bases). Looked up from germline, CDR1 is KGHSH and CDR2 is LQKENI. This CDR3 region has 12 residues. V was trimmed by 4 bases and J by 14 bases, leaving 12 bases between them. The CDR3 is CASSQIRGTLHF. In DNA form, the CDR3 reads TGTGCCAGCTCACAGATCCGGGGGACCCTCCACTTT.

The CDR3 loop is CASSIGGGLFF. The CDR3 DNA reads TGTGCCAGTAGTATCGGTGGGGGGCTGTTTTTT. The rearrangement links TRBV19 to TRBJ1-4; a weak D match, TRBD1 (5 bases). Trimming stripped 3 bases from V and 14 bases from J, with 10 bases between. This CDR3 spans 11 amino acids. Germline lookup yields CDR1 LNHDA and CDR2 SQIVND (reference sequence).

The rearrangement links TRBV18 to TRBJ2-2; the match to TRBD1 covers 11 bases. Germline V gives CDR1 KGHSH, CDR2 LQKENI. With V trimmed by 5 bases and J by 4 bases, 6 bases remained unmatched. This CDR3 is built from 16 residues. The CDR3 region has the DNA TGTGCCAGCTCATCACAGGACAGGGGGCCCACCGGGGAGCTGTTTTTT. Protein product: CASSSQDRGPTGELFF.